The 22 T cell receptor beta chains presented below share a single source sample, sequenced in a study of blood T cell repertoires in COVID-19. The assay was immunoSEQ multiplex PCR, and TCRdb's table has in-frame clones only and misses some. Of tens of thousands of clones listed, 90% are singletons. The sequencing sample was made of peripheral blood. Receptors originate from a man aged 45-65 years with acute or convalescent COVID-19.

This chain uses TRBV10-3 with TRBJ2-7; 7 bases map to TRBD2. After removal of 3 bases from V and 3 bases from J, the junction contained 8 bases not matched to a gene. The CDR3 is 15 residues long. Per germline, CDR1 ENHRY and CDR2 SYGVKD. CDR3 coding DNA: TGTGCCATCAGTGATACTAGCGTACGAAACTACGAGCAGTACTTC. Protein product: CAISDTSVRNYEQYF.

The chain links TRBV5-6 to TRBJ1-2; 8 bases match TRBD1. CDR3 length: 17 residues. Per the germline V gene, CDR1 is SGHDT and CDR2 is YYEEEE. J gave up 12 bases and V 4 bases, and 23 bases lay outside the gene matches. CDR3 amino acids: CASSGGQGVFFSGSNTF. The CDR3 DNA reads as TGTGCCAGCAGCGGAGGACAGGGAGTATTTTTTTCGGGCTCTAACACCTTC.

The chain joins TRBV21-1 to TRBJ2-1; TRBD1, the table's D call, was not compared with the DNA. TRBV21-1 represents a pseudogene. This CDR3 contains 13 residues. CDR3 sequence: CASSIGQDNEQFF. Written as DNA, the CDR3 is TGTGCCAGCAGCATAGGACAGGACAATGAGCAGTTCTTC.

The rearrangement joins TRBV29-1 to TRBJ1-2; 12 positions match TRBD1. The CDR3 covers 14 residues. Germline CDR1 SQVTM, CDR2 ANQGSEA. After removal of 0 bases from V and 8 bases from J, the junction contained 4 bases not matched to a gene. As DNA, the CDR3 is TGCAGCGTTGAAGAGGGGACAGGGGGCGTAGGCTACACCTTC. Residues: CSVEEGTGGVGYTF.

The chain employs TRBV21-1 and TRBJ2-7; the D call TRBD1 from the table was never checked on the DNA. TRBV21-1 is noted as a pseudogene. This CDR3 is built from 18 residues. The CDR3 DNA follows: TGTGCCAGCAGCAAAGTGGCCCAGGGTGTGGGTAGATCCTACGAGCAGTACTTC. The encoded protein is CASSKVAQGVGRSYEQYF.

In DNA, the CDR3 is TGTGCCAGCAGTTACGGGACTAGCGGGAGATCCTACGAGCAGTACTTC. Its protein product is CASSYGTSGRSYEQYF. The rearrangement uses TRBV2 and TRBJ2-7, with TRBD2 matching over 14 bases. CDR1 and CDR2 from the germline V gene are SNHLY and FYNNEI. This CDR3 has 16 amino acids. The V segment lost 5 bases and the J segment 1 base; nucleotides outside the gene matches: 4.

The chain couples TRBV2 to TRBJ1-5, with TRBD1 matching 9 bases. V was pared by 0 bases and J by 4 bases, with 1 base of the junction left unmatched. Per germline, CDR1 SNHLY and CDR2 FYNNEI. There are 15 residues in the CDR3. This chain's CDR3 is CASSEADRGNQPQHF. The CDR3 nucleotides are TGTGCCAGCAGTGAAGCGGACAGGGGAAATCAGCCCCAGCATTTT.

This clone was picked up a small number of times. The rearrangement links TRBV3-1 (or the pseudogene TRBV3-2) to TRBJ1-1; D perhaps matches TRBD1 (5 bases). Between the trimmed V and J ends, which lost 4 bases and 4 bases, there was a span of 10 bases. Germline CDR1 is LGHDT and CDR2 is YNNKEL (reference sequence). The CDR3 runs 13 residues. The CDR3 protein is CASSLLGGTEAFF. The CDR3 nucleotides read TGTGCCAGCAGCCTGCTGGGGGGCACTGAAGCTTTCTTT.

The chain links TRBV2 to TRBJ2-7; 7 positions agree with TRBD1. V lost 8 bases, J lost 3 bases, and 4 bases stayed unmatched. Germline V lookup: CDR1 SNHLY, CDR2 FYNNEI. The CDR3 runs to 12 residues. The CDR3 region has the DNA TGTGCCAGCTCGGACAGGTTCTACGAGCAGTACTTC. Encoded protein: CASSDRFYEQYF.

The rearrangement uses TRBV6-6 and TRBJ1-1; 7 positions agree with TRBD1. Germline CDR1 and CDR2: MNHNY and SVGAGI (reference sequence). The V segment lost 7 bases and the J segment 0 bases; nucleotides outside the gene matches: 8. CDR3 size: 15 residues. The CDR3 spells CASKPTGVMNTEAFF. The CDR3 DNA is TGTGCCAGCAAGCCTACAGGGGTCATGAACACTGAAGCTTTCTTT.

The chain carries TRBV7-2 and TRBJ2-1; D is unclear. The CDR3 is 11 amino acids. The V gene's germline CDR1 is SGHTA and CDR2 FQGNSA. V shed 5 bases and J shed 5 bases, with 4 bases lying between them. The CDR3 here is CASSLHNEQFF. The DNA for the CDR3 is TGTGCCAGCAGCCTACACAATGAGCAGTTCTTC.

The chain combines TRBV5-4 with TRBJ2-3; 8 positions match TRBD2. Germline lookup yields CDR1 SGHNT and CDR2 YYREEE (reference sequence). The CDR3 contains 14 residues. V was clipped by 4 bases and J by 5 bases; unmatched bases: 6. The CDR3 is CASSPREGRDTQYF. As DNA, the CDR3 is TGTGCCAGCAGCCCCCGGGAGGGCAGAGATACGCAGTATTTT.

The chain carries TRBV7-9 and TRBJ2-3; D possibly corresponds to TRBD2 (6 bases). Germline loops: CDR1 SEHNR, CDR2 FQNEAQ (reference sequence). This CDR3 region has 15 residues. The ends were cut back, 5 bases at V and 0 bases at J, with 12 bases in the middle. In nucleotides, the CDR3 is TGTGCCAGCAGCCCGGGGGTTTCTAGCACAGATACGCAGTATTTT. This gives the protein CASSPGVSSTDTQYF.

This clone came up once. V is TRBV7-2 and J is TRBJ1-6, with D perhaps matching TRBD1 (6 bases). Trimming took off 0 bases at V and 11 bases at J, with 14 bases between the two ends. This CDR3 contains 15 residues. Germline V gene lookup returns CDR1 SGHTA and CDR2 FQGNSA. This CDR3 is CASSLALQGQTPLHF. The CDR3 DNA is TGTGCCAGCAGCTTAGCTCTACAGGGTCAAACACCCCTCCACTTT.

This clone was picked up a small number of times. The V call is TRBV7-8, the J call TRBJ2-7; 13 bases fit TRBD2. Germline CDR1 SGHVS, CDR2 FQNEAQ. The V segment lost 2 bases and the J segment 3 bases; nucleotides outside the gene matches: 7. The CDR3 has 17 residues. The CDR3 bases are TGTGCCAGCAGCTTAATGACTAGCGGGAGGATCGGCTACGAGCAGTACTTC. It yields the protein CASSLMTSGRIGYEQYF.

This chain joins TRBV7-2 and TRBJ1-3; D remains ambiguous. This CDR3 is 16 amino acids long. V was clipped by 1 base and J by 0 bases, with 10 bases between them. Germline CDR1 is SGHTA and CDR2 is FQGNSA. CDR3 protein: CASSLGSGLSGNTIYF. In DNA form, the CDR3 reads TGTGCCAGCAGCTTAGGGTCCGGTCTCTCTGGAAACACCATATATTTT. The variable domain in full, completed from reference TRBV7-2 and TRBJ1-3, reads GAGVSQSPSNKVTEKGKDVELRCDPISGHTALYWYRQSLGQGLEFLIYFQGNSAPDKSGLPSDRFSAERTGGSVSTLTIQRTQQEDSAVYLCASSLGSGLSGNTIYFGEGSWLTVV.

V usage is TRBV10-3 and J usage is TRBJ1-1, with D possibly being TRBD1 (5 bases). Trimming stripped 5 bases from V and 0 bases from J, with 10 bases between. The CDR3 consists of 14 residues. Germline V CDR1 and CDR2: ENHRY, SYGVKD. The CDR3 spells CAISQGSLNTEAFF. The CDR3 coding sequence is TGTGCCATCAGTCAGGGTTCCTTGAACACTGAAGCTTTCTTT.

The chain links TRBV4-1 to TRBJ1-2; 9 bases fit TRBD1. The CDR3 loop spans 15 amino acids. Unmatched junction bases numbered 5, after V lost 2 bases and J lost 4 bases. Germline V CDR1 and CDR2: MGHRA, YSYEKL. CDR3 coding DNA: TGCGCCAGCAGCCAACGAACAGGGGGCACCTATGGCTACACCTTC. Its protein product is CASSQRTGGTYGYTF.

The chain uses TRBV5-6 and TRBJ2-7; D not resolved. The V gene lost 1 base and the J gene lost 0 bases, with 11 bases spanning the gap. This CDR3 is 15 amino acids long. Germline V gene sequence: CDR1 SGHDT, CDR2 YYEEEE. The CDR3 region has the DNA TGTGCCAGCAGCTTGAGGCGGATGACCTCCTACGAGCAGTACTTC. It codes for CASSLRRMTSYEQYF.

The chain uses TRBV27 and TRBJ2-7, with TRBD1 matching over 7 bases. Germline CDR1 reads MNHEY; CDR2 reads SMNVEV (reference sequence). The CDR3 consists of 12 residues. J was trimmed by 5 bases and V by 8 bases; bases with no gene match: 6. The CDR3 region is CASGLGGNEQYF. The CDR3 DNA reads as TGTGCCAGCGGGTTAGGGGGCAACGAGCAGTACTTC.

This clone has just one count. This chain connects TRBV7-2 to TRBJ1-2; 7 bases align to TRBD1. The V segment lost 5 bases and the J segment 3 bases; nucleotides outside the gene matches: 6. Germline loops: CDR1 SGHTA, CDR2 FQGNSA. The CDR3 runs 14 residues. The CDR3 here is CASSRRQGHYGYTF. CDR3 bases: TGTGCCAGCAGCCGCCGACAGGGCCACTATGGCTACACCTTC.

The V and J genes are TRBV18 and TRBJ2-1, with TRBD2 matching over 9 bases. The CDR3 covers 16 residues. From germline, CDR1 is KGHSH and CDR2 LQKENI. V shed 2 bases, J shed 7 bases, and the junction held 9 bases outside the gene matches. CDR3 residues: CASSPGLAGTGNEQFF. The CDR3 coding sequence is TGTGCCAGCTCACCAGGGCTAGCGGGAACGGGAAATGAGCAGTTCTTC.